Shown below are 21 T cell receptor beta chains from a single sample sequenced in a study of T cell changes during pregnancy in multiple sclerosis. Using immunoSEQ multiplex PCR, the repertoire was profiled, and TCRdb retains in-frame clones only, with some absent. This table has about 50,000 clones, roughly 91% appearing once. This specimen consisted of CD4+ T cells from peripheral blood mononuclear cells, obtained after pregnancy. The receptors were gathered from a female donor in good health, enrolled as a control in a pregnancy study.

The V and J genes are TRBV18 and TRBJ1-2; 8 bases are a match to TRBD1. With V trimmed by 3 bases and J by 3 bases, 3 bases remained unmatched. This CDR3 has 14 residues. Germline V gives CDR1 KGHSH, CDR2 LQKENI. Here the CDR3 reads CASSPQGADYGYTF. Written as DNA, the CDR3 is TGTGCCAGCTCACCTCAGGGGGCAGACTATGGCTACACCTTC.

The CDR3, as DNA: TGTGCCAGCTCACCACGGAGCGGGGTCTACAATGAGCAGTTCTTC. Translation gives CASSPRSGVYNEQFF. V is TRBV18 and J is TRBJ2-1; 7 bases are a match to TRBD2. The CDR3 spans 15 residues. Germline values: CDR1 KGHSH, CDR2 LQKENI. The junction had 3 bases not matched to a gene; V was cut back by 1 base and J by 3 bases.

The chain carries TRBV5-8 and TRBJ1-4, with 7 bases matching TRBD1. Germline V lookup: CDR1 SGHTS, CDR2 YDEGEE. The CDR3 covers 11 residues. Losses at the gene ends were 2 bases for V and 16 bases for J; bases not matched to a gene: 5. CDR3: CASSFGGQSFF. CDR3 nucleotides: TGTGCCAGCAGCTTTGGGGGACAGTCGTTTTTT. The full variable domain, completed using reference TRBV5-8 and TRBJ1-4, is EAGVTQSPTHLIKTRGQQATLRCSPISGHTSVYWYQQALGLGLQFLLWYDEGEERNRGNFPPRFSGRQFPNYSSELNVNALELEDSALYLCASSFGGQSFFGSGTQLSVL.

This clone was detected only once. The rearrangement links TRBV18 to TRBJ1-6, with 11 bases identical to TRBD1. Trimming took 3 bases from V and 8 from J; bases not matched to a gene: 0. In germline, CDR1 is KGHSH, CDR2 LQKENI. This CDR3 has 14 amino acids. CDR3 coding DNA: TGTGCCAGCTCACCGGACAGGGGGCATTCACCCCTCCACTTT. Translation gives CASSPDRGHSPLHF. Full variable domain (missing parts from reference TRBV18 and TRBJ1-6): NAGVMQNPRHLVRRRGQEARLRCSPMKGHSHVYWYRQLPEEGLKFMVYLQKENIIDESGMPKERFSAEFPKEGPSILRIQQVVRGDSAAYFCASSPDRGHSPLHFGNGTRLTVT.

This chain links TRBV6-5 with TRBJ2-5, with 8 bases that match TRBD2. The CDR3 sequence is 13 residues long. CDR1 and CDR2 from the germline V gene are MNHEY and SVGAGI. V trimming: 7 bases; J trimming: 3 bases; junction bases outside the gene matches: 4. The CDR3 nucleotides are TGTGCCAGCATAGTCGGGAGGGAAGAGACCCAGTACTTC. Protein: CASIVGREETQYF.

The J gene is TRBJ2-2, the V gene TRBV25-1; the match to TRBD2 covers 8 bases. This CDR3 has 16 amino acids. Germline loops: CDR1 MGHDK, CDR2 SYGVNS. J gave up 0 bases and V 6 bases, and 6 bases lay outside the gene matches. The CDR3 loop reads CASSRTSGTNTGELFF. In DNA, the CDR3 is TGTGCCAGCAGCAGAACTAGCGGAACGAACACCGGGGAGCTGTTTTTT.

CDR3 nucleotide sequence: TGTGCCAGTAGTATCCGGGAGGGCGGGAGCACAGATACGCAGTATTTT. Its protein is CASSIREGGSTDTQYF. The chain combines TRBV19 with TRBJ2-3; 8 positions agree with TRBD2. This CDR3 contains 16 residues. Germline V gene sequence: CDR1 LNHDA, CDR2 SQIVND (reference sequence). Trimming took 3 bases from V and 0 from J; bases not matched to a gene: 5.

The rearrangement links TRBV28 to TRBJ1-1; TRBD1 matches at 8 bases. CDR3 size: 13 residues. Per the germline V gene, CDR1 is MDHEN and CDR2 is SYDVKM. Trimming removed 8 bases from V and 5 bases from J; junction bases left unmatched: 7. CDR3 residues: CASSRGRGTEAFF. DNA for the CDR3: TGTGCCAGCTCCAGGGGGCGTGGGACTGAAGCTTTCTTT.

V gene TRBV15 combines with J gene TRBJ2-7; TRBD1 matches 7 bases. V dropped 0 bases and J dropped 2; count of bases not matched to a gene: 1. The CDR3 length is 14 residues. CDR1 is LNHNV and CDR2 is YYDKDF in the germline V gene (reference sequence). This chain's CDR3 is CATSRDTGAYEQYF. The DNA for the CDR3 is TGTGCCACCAGCAGAGATACAGGGGCCTACGAGCAGTACTTC.

V and J are TRBV2 and TRBJ1-2; D unresolved. CDR3 length equals 13 residues. Germline CDR1 SNHLY, CDR2 FYNNEI. Trimming left V 1 base short and J 5 bases short, with 8 bases between. CDR3 loop: CASSEVGGYGYTF. The CDR3 DNA follows: TGTGCCAGCAGTGAAGTCGGAGGTTATGGCTACACCTTC.

In this sample, this clone turned up a few times. This chain links TRBV19 with TRBJ2-3, with 7 positions matching TRBD2. The V gene's germline CDR1 is LNHDA and CDR2 SQIVND (reference sequence). This CDR3 has 12 amino acids. V dropped 6 bases and J dropped 6; count of bases not matched to a gene: 3. In nucleotides, the CDR3 is TGTGCCAGTAGGCTTAGCGGGGATACGCAGTATTTT. Its translation: CASRLSGDTQYF. The complete variable domain, with remaining parts taken from reference TRBV19 and TRBJ2-3, reads DGGITQSPKYLFRKEGQNVTLSCEQNLNHDAMYWYRQDPGQGLRLIYYSQIVNDFQKGDIAEGYSVSREKKESFPLTVTSAQKNPTAFYLCASRLSGDTQYFGPGTRLTVL.

The chain joins TRBV11-2 to TRBJ2-7; TRBD2 matches 10 bases. Trimming at V came to 3 bases and at J to 1 base, leaving 15 bases not matched to a gene. CDR1 and CDR2 from the germline V gene are SGHAT and FQNNGV. CDR3 length: 19 residues. CDR3 in amino acids: CASSFRLSTSGTVSYEQYF. Here the CDR3 DNA reads TGTGCCAGCAGCTTTCGTCTGTCTACTAGCGGGACTGTGTCCTACGAGCAGTACTTC. The entire variable domain, with the rest obtained from reference TRBV11-2 and TRBJ2-7, is as follows: EAGVAQSPRYKIIEKRQSVAFWCNPISGHATLYWYQQILGQGPKLLIQFQNNGVVDDSQLPKDRFSAERLKGVDSTLKIQPAKLEDSAVYLCASSFRLSTSGTVSYEQYFGPGTRLTVT.

The CDR3 loop is CASRPLAGARSEQFF. The CDR3 DNA is TGCGCCAGCAGACCTCTAGCGGGAGCGCGCAGCGAGCAGTTCTTC. This sequence joins TRBV5-1 and TRBJ2-1; 10 positions agree with TRBD2. The CDR3 spans 15 residues. The trim removed 5 bases at V and 10 bases at J, leaving 12 bases unmatched. The V gene's germline CDR1 is SGHRS and CDR2 YFSETQ.

The chain employs TRBV28 and TRBJ2-3, with D perhaps TRBD2 (7 bases). The V end was cut by 3 bases, the J end by 5 bases, with 18 bases between. The germline CDR1 and CDR2 sequences are MDHEN and SYDVKM. The CDR3 is made up of 16 amino acids. The CDR3 loop reads CASSFRGGAGEDTQYF. The CDR3 nucleotides are TGTGCCAGCAGTTTTAGGGGGGGGGCGGGAGAAGATACGCAGTATTTT.

This clone was observed a few times. This same CDR3 is encoded by further DNA sequences in the sample. The V and J genes are TRBV6-1 and TRBJ1-1; weak D call: TRBD1 (6 bases). The germline V gene has CDR1 MNHNS and CDR2 SASEGT. This CDR3 is built from 13 residues. V lost 4 bases and J lost 5, with 11 bases in between. CDR3 coding DNA: TGTGCCAGCAGTGGGACAGATCTGACTGAAGCTTTCTTT. The encoded protein is CASSGTDLTEAFF.

The CDR3 DNA reads TGTGCCAGTAGTATAGGGGGGCTCGCAGATACGCAGTATTTT. It encodes CASSIGGLADTQYF. J is TRBJ2-3 and V is TRBV19, with a tentative D call TRBD1 (6 bases). The CDR3 spans 14 residues. The germline V and J ends were trimmed by 1 base and 4 bases, with 9 bases remaining between them. CDR1 is LNHDA and CDR2 is SQIVND in the germline V gene (reference sequence).

The chain has TRBV5-4 and TRBJ2-5; TRBD2 agrees at 7 bases. The better agreement between TRBJ2-7 and the DNA end casts doubt on the J call. Germline CDR1 SGHNT, CDR2 YYREEE (reference sequence). The CDR3 length is 15 residues. The DNA of the CDR3 is TGTGCCAGCAGCACGGGGACTACGAGCTCCTACGAGCAGTACTTC. Encoded protein: CASSTGTTSSYEQYF.

There are a few counts of this clone. CDR3 loop: CASGPGTSGGVNNEQFF. As DNA, the CDR3 is TGTGCTAGTGGTCCGGGGACTAGCGGGGGGGTAAACAATGAGCAGTTCTTC. The rearrangement links TRBV12-5 to TRBJ2-1, with TRBD2 matching 16 bases. CDR1 LGHNT and CDR2 FRNRAP come from the germline V gene. The CDR3 totals 17 residues. V dropped 5 bases and J dropped 5; count of bases not matched to a gene: 6.

V and J are TRBV7-8 and TRBJ1-3; 9 nucleotides match TRBD1. The CDR3 loop spans 15 amino acids. Germline CDR1 and CDR2: SGHVS and FQNEAQ. V trimming: 5 bases; J trimming: 7 bases; junction bases outside the gene matches: 9. CDR3 region: CASSHPRTGANTIYF. CDR3 sequence (DNA): TGTGCCAGCAGCCACCCAAGGACAGGGGCCAACACCATATATTTT.

The chain couples TRBV5-1 to TRBJ2-5; tentatively, D is TRBD1 (6 bases). This CDR3 has 15 residues. Trimming removed 0 bases at V and 5 bases at J, with 14 bases between. CDR1 SGHRS and CDR2 YFSETQ come from the germline V gene. The CDR3 DNA is TGCGCCAGCAGCTTGGGACTGGGGGCTGGGGAGACCCAGTACTTC. Its translation: CASSLGLGAGETQYF.

This clone appeared a single time. The J gene is TRBJ2-7, the V gene TRBV18; D call uncertain. The V gene lost 3 bases and the J gene lost 1 base, with 10 bases spanning the gap. The CDR3 loop spans 14 amino acids. CDR1 is KGHSH, CDR2 LQKENI, per germline. CDR3 in amino acids: CASSPFLESYEQYF. CDR3 coding DNA: TGTGCCAGCTCACCCTTCCTAGAATCCTACGAGCAGTACTTC.